This TCR beta chain was identified in a study of cytomegalovirus exposure and HLA in healthy donors. Study results and caveats: Reportedly, a later analysis found an Asian-associated ancestry cluster had fewer N-insertions than the roughly 670-donor mean. Productive rates of about 90% or about 30% were seen for most TCR beta V segments in an earlier analysis. TRBV6-2, TRBV6-3 and other indistinguishable V segments were excluded.

In the case of this clone: The antigen remains unidentified.

Primers included in the PCR were 60 Vbeta and 13 Jbeta primers. In the study's own analysis: About 10 million shared chains were among tens of millions of unique TCR beta chains counted in a later analysis. The protocol was immunoSEQ multiplex PCR, while the TCRdb copy is restricted to in-frame clones and leaves out a portion. V and J calls and clone size are copied from that table; D and trimming were computed from the DNA. Of about 120,000 clones listed, about 86% are singletons. The CDR3 is 11 residues long. Per germline, CDR1 SNHLY and CDR2 FYNNEI. Trimming took off 6 bases at V and 4 bases at J, with 5 bases between the two ends.

The chain has TRBV2 and TRBJ2-3; D is ambiguous. Sequences were obtained from PBMCs. The clonotype originates from a woman aged 25-40 years in good health and CMV-seronegative. CDR3 amino acids: CASRYADTQYF. The DNA for the CDR3 is TGTGCCAGCAGATATGCAGATACGCAGTATTTT.